These T cell receptor beta chains were read from a single sample in a study of T cell repertoires in cytomegalovirus infection. No antigens are known for them. From the reads, TCRdb called clonotypes with MiXCR, one entry per CDR3 protein. Of hundreds of thousands of distinct CDR3 sequences listed, roughly a third are singletons. The material was cultured CD8+ T cells from PBMCs, obtained from culture after CMV antigen stimulation. These TCRs come from a human donor in good health (CMV status not recorded). Some clones in this sample may be carry-over from other donors' samples. Both conserved end residues are part of each CDR3. A D gene is named only where the DNA matches it firmly. Rows give clone size only sometimes, using once, few, many, or a class for an expanded clone.

size	V	D	J	CDR3	DNA
.	TRBV12-3/TRBV12-4	.	TRBJ2-2	CASSLVVSNTGELFF	TGTGCCAGCAGCCTGGTAGTCTCGAACACCGGGGAGCTGTTTTTT
.	TRBV12-3/TRBV12-4	.	TRBJ2-1	CASSSSGISNEQFF	TGTGCCAGCAGTTCTTCCGGGATCAGCAATGAGCAGTTCTTC
.	TRBV5-6	.	TRBJ2-1	CTSSLRPGGAFYNEQFF	TGTACCAGCAGCTTGCGGCCCGGTGGGGCCTTCTACAATGAGCAGTTCTTC
.	TRBV12-3/TRBV12-4	.	TRBJ1-2	CASSLGGGPRGNYGYTF	TGTGCCAGCAGTCTTGGCGGGGGGCCTAGGGGAAACTATGGCTACACCTTC
.	TRBV15	.	TRBJ1-6	CATSRGENDFYNSPLHF	TGTGCCACCAGCAGAGGGGAAAACGACTTCTATAATTCACCCCTCCACTTT
few	TRBV12-3/TRBV12-4	.	TRBJ2-2	CASSLSRHTGELFF	TGTGCCAGCAGTTTATCCCGACACACCGGGGAGCTGTTTTTT
.	TRBV2	.	TRBJ1-6	CASSDSPLHF	TGTGCCAGCAGTGATTCACCCCTCCACTTT
.	TRBV27	.	TRBJ1-6	CASSFRGPYNSPLHF	TGTGCCAGCAGTTTTAGGGGCCCCTATAATTCACCCCTCCACTTT
few	TRBV6-6	.	TRBJ1-5	CASSPEPDQPQHF	TGTGCCAGCAGCCCAGAACCGGATCAGCCCCAGCATTTT
.	TRBV7-6	.	TRBJ2-7	CASSLEIGMSYEQYF	TGTGCCAGCAGCTTAGAGATAGGGATGTCCTACGAGCAGTACTTC
few	TRBV6-5	TRBD2	TRBJ2-3	CASSYSSSGEVDTQYF	TGTGCCAGCAGTTACTCTTCTAGCGGGGAGGTAGATACGCAGTATTTT
.	TRBV11-1	.	TRBJ2-1	CASSPPGTRLYNEQFF	TGTGCCAGCAGCCCACCCGGGACAAGACTCTACAATGAGCAGTTCTTC
many	TRBV7-9	.	TRBJ2-7	CASSPTEGVLYEQYF	TGTGCCAGCAGCCCGACAGAGGGGGTTCTGTACGAGCAGTACTTC
.	TRBV10-3	TRBD1	TRBJ1-1	CAISESEGATEAFF	TGTGCCATCAGTGAGTCGGAGGGGGCTACTGAAGCTTTCTTT
many	TRBV7-8	.	TRBJ2-7	CASSLTLQGEYYEQYF	TGTGCCAGCAGCTTAACGCTCCAGGGAGAATACTACGAGCAGTACTTC
.	TRBV27	TRBD1	TRBJ1-1	CASRETGGRDEAFF	TGTGCCAGCAGGGAAACAGGGGGGAGGGACGAAGCTTTCTTT
few	TRBV7-9	TRBD2	TRBJ2-3	CASSSGLAVFTDTQYF	TGTGCCAGCAGCTCGGGACTAGCGGTGTTCACAGATACGCAGTATTTT
.	TRBV7-9	.	TRBJ1-1	CASSLGVGDTEAFF	TGTGCCAGCAGCTTAGGAGTGGGAGACACTGAAGCTTTCTTT
.	TRBV6-1	.	TRBJ2-1	CASTQEAGGLMYNEQFF	TGTGCCAGCACCCAAGAGGCCGGGGGGCTTATGTACAATGAGCAGTTCTTC
once	TRBV12-3/TRBV12-4	TRBD2	TRBJ2-5	CASTEAGGPVETQYF	TGTGCCAGCACCGAAGCGGGGGGGCCAGTTGAGACCCAGTACTTC
.	TRBV5-1	.	TRBJ2-3	CASSLGTHTDTQYF	TGCGCCAGCAGCTTGGGGACACACACAGATACGCAGTATTTT
.	TRBV5-4	TRBD2	TRBJ2-1	CASSGGTSGNEQFF	TGTGCCAGCAGCGGCGGGACTAGCGGTAATGAGCAGTTCTTC
few	TRBV27	TRBD1	TRBJ2-7	CASSGGQLHEQYF	TGTGCCAGCAGTGGGGGACAGTTGCACGAGCAGTACTTC
few	TRBV27	TRBD2	TRBJ2-3	CASSLQRGVDGDTQYF	TGTGCCAGCAGTTTGCAGCGGGGGGTTGATGGAGATACGCAGTATTTT
.	TRBV27	.	TRBJ1-2	CASSLSGGGHYGYTF	TGTGCCAGCAGTTTATCGGGCGGGGGTCACTATGGCTACACCTTC
.	TRBV6-1	TRBD1	TRBJ1-1	CASRSPTGVEAFF	TGTGCCAGCAGAAGCCCGACAGGGGTTGAAGCTTTCTTT
few	TRBV20-1	TRBD1	TRBJ1-5	CSARVGRGYNQPQHF	TGCAGTGCTAGAGTTGGCAGGGGGTACAATCAGCCCCAGCATTTT
once	TRBV20-1	TRBD2	TRBJ2-1	CSADGLAGADNEQFF	TGCAGTGCTGACGGACTAGCGGGGGCCGACAATGAGCAGTTCTTC
.	TRBV29-1	TRBD1	TRBJ1-2	CSADATGLRTF	TGCAGCGCAGACGCGACAGGGTTGAGGACCTTC
.	TRBV19	.	TRBJ2-3	CASSILGGGTDTQYF	TGTGCCAGTAGTATTCTGGGGGGAGGCACAGATACGCAGTATTTT
many	TRBV12-3/TRBV12-4	.	TRBJ1-6	CASSLDESSYNSPLHF	TGTGCCAGCAGTTTAGACGAGAGCTCCTATAATTCACCCCTCCACTTT
few	TRBV12-3/TRBV12-4	TRBD1	TRBJ1-5	CASRWTGGRDGNQPQHF	TGTGCCAGCAGATGGACAGGGGGTAGGGACGGCAATCAGCCCCAGCATTTT
many	TRBV19	.	TRBJ1-1	CASRQNTEAFF	TGTGCCAGCCGCCAGAACACTGAAGCTTTCTTT
.	TRBV5-6	TRBD2	TRBJ2-1	CASSGELAGHNEQFF	TGTGCCAGCAGCGGTGAGCTAGCGGGGCACAATGAGCAGTTCTTC
many	TRBV12-3/TRBV12-4	.	TRBJ1-1	CASSSAGFNTEAFF	TGTGCCAGCAGTTCCGCAGGGTTTAACACTGAAGCTTTCTTT
.	TRBV20-1	.	TRBJ2-2	CSARVKGVNTGELFF	TGCAGTGCTAGAGTAAAAGGGGTGAATACCGGGGAGCTGTTTTTT
.	TRBV3-1	TRBD2	TRBJ2-3	CASSRRVCGGACQDTQYF	TGTGCCAGCAGCCGGCGCGTTTGCGGGGGGGCCTGTCAAGATACGCAGTATTTT
.	TRBV7-2	TRBD2	TRBJ2-5	CASSPERGKIGGGVRETQYF	TGTGCCAGCAGCCCCGAGCGGGGGAAAATCGGGGGGGGGGTCCGAGAGACCCAGTACTTC
.	TRBV4-1	.	TRBJ1-1	CVSSQGGILNTEAFF	TGTGTCAGCAGCCAAGGGGGGATCCTGAACACTGAAGCTTTCTTT
.	TRBV19	.	TRBJ2-2	CASRLYLNTGELFF	TGTGCCTCTCGTCTGTACTTGAACACCGGGGAGCTGTTTTTT
.	TRBV2	TRBD2	TRBJ2-5	CASSEIGLAGSQETQYF	TGTGCCAGCAGTGAGATTGGGCTAGCGGGGAGCCAAGAGACCCAGTACTTC
.	TRBV20-1	.	TRBJ1-2	CSARDQRNPRGDGYTF	TGCAGTGCTAGAGATCAGCGCAACCCCAGAGGGGATGGCTACACCTTC
few	TRBV19	TRBD1	TRBJ1-6	CASSIVWDRRVHPLHF	TGTGCCAGTAGTATAGTTTGGGACAGAAGGGTCCATCCCCTCCACTTT
.	TRBV28	.	TRBJ2-5	CASSSTDGQETQYF	TGTGCCAGCAGTTCAACCGACGGACAAGAGACCCAGTACTTC
.	TRBV29-1	TRBD1	TRBJ1-2	CSVGTVAGYTF	TGCAGCGTCGGGACAGTAGCTGGCTACACCTTC
.	TRBV12-3/TRBV12-4	.	TRBJ1-5	CASGSRVRNQPQHF	TGTGCCAGCGGTAGCAGGGTACGCAATCAGCCCCAGCATTTT
.	TRBV27	.	TRBJ2-6	CASGLHGSPSGANVLTF	TGTGCCAGCGGATTACACGGCTCCCCCTCTGGGGCCAACGTCCTGACTTTC
.	TRBV7-9	.	TRBJ1-2	CASSAPRAGEYGYTF	TGTGCCAGCAGCGCTCCCCGGGCAGGCGAATATGGCTACACCTTC
few	TRBV4-1	.	TRBJ2-5	CASSQTIGTAQTQETQYF	TGCGCCAGCAGCCAAACTATCGGGACCGCTCAGACCCAAGAGACCCAGTACTTC
.	TRBV7-7	.	TRBJ2-5	CASSAGPGEGTQYF	TGTGCTAGCAGCGCGGGACCAGGGGAGGGAACCCAGTACTTC
.	TRBV6-2/TRBV6-3	TRBD2	TRBJ2-1	CASRMSGLAGDSFRNEQFF	TGTGCCAGCAGGATGTCGGGACTAGCGGGGGACTCGTTCCGGAATGAGCAGTTCTTC
many	TRBV12-3/TRBV12-4	TRBD1	TRBJ2-5	CASSPGTGGNFVETQYF	TGTGCCAGCAGCCCGGGGACAGGGGGCAACTTCGTAGAGACCCAGTACTTC
.	TRBV4-1	TRBD1	TRBJ2-5	CTSRQGALHQETQYF	TGCACCAGCAGACAGGGGGCCCTACACCAAGAGACCCAGTACTTC
.	TRBV28	.	TRBJ2-1	CASSYQPPPNEQFF	TGTGCCAGCAGTTATCAGCCCCCCCCCAATGAGCAGTTCTTC
.	TRBV19	.	TRBJ2-7	CASAPATAYEQYF	TGTGCCAGCGCCCCCGCCACCGCCTACGAGCAGTACTTC
.	TRBV12-3/TRBV12-4	.	TRBJ1-2	CVSSLSLPTGYTF	TGTGTCAGCAGTTTATCCCTCCCGACCGGCTACACCTTC
.	TRBV25-1	.	TRBJ1-3	CASSTDLSGNTIYF	TGTGCCAGCAGTACCGACCTCTCTGGAAACACCATATATTTT
.	TRBV7-8	.	TRBJ1-1	CASSLVPILNTEAFF	TGTGCCAGCAGCTTAGTCCCGATTTTGAACACTGAAGCTTTCTTT
few	TRBV20-1	.	TRBJ1-5	CSARGQSRGTQPQHF	TGCAGTGCTAGAGGGCAGAGCCGTGGTACGCAGCCCCAGCATTTT
.	TRBV7-3	.	TRBJ1-3	CASSATRVSGNTIYF	TGTGCCAGCAGCGCTACCAGGGTCTCTGGAAACACCATATATTTT